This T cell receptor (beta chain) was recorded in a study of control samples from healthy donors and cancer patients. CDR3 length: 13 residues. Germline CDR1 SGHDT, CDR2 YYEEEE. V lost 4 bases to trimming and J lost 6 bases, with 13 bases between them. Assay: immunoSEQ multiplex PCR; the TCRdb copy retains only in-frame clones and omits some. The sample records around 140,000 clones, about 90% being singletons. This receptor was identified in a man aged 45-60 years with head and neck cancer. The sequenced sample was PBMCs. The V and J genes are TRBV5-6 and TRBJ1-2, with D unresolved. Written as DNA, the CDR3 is TGTGCCAGCAGCCTCGGGCCGTCTGATGGCTACACCTTC. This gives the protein CASSLGPSDGYTF.